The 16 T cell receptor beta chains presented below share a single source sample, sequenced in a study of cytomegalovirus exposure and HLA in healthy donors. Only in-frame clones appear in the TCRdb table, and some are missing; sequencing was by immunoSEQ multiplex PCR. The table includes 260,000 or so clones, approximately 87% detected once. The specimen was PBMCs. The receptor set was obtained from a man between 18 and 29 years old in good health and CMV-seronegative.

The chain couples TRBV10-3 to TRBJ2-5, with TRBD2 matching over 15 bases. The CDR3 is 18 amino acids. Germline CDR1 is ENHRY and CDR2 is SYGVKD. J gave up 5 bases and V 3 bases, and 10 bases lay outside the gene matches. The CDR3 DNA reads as TGTGCCATCAGTGAATCCGGGACTAGCGGGAGGATGAGGGAGACCCAGTACTTC. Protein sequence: CAISESGTSGRMRETQYF.

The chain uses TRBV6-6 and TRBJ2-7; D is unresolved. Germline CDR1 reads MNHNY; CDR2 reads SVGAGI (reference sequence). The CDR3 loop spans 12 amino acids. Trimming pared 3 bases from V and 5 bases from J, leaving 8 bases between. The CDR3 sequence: CASSYLANEQYF. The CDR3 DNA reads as TGTGCCAGCAGTTATTTGGCCAACGAGCAGTACTTC.

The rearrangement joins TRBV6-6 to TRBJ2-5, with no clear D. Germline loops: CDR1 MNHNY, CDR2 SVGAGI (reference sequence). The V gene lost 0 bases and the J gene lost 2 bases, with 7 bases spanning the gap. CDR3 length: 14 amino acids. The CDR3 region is CASSYSSRQETQYF. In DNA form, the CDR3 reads TGTGCCAGCAGTTACTCGTCGCGGCAAGAGACCCAGTACTTC.

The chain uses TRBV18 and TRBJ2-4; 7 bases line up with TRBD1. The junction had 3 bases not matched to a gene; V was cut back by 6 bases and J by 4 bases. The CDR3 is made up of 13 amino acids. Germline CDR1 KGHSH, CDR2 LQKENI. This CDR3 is CASSPGQKNIQYF. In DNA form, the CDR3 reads TGTGCCAGCTCCCCGGGACAGAAAAACATTCAGTACTTC. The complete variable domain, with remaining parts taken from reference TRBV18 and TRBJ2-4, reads NAGVMQNPRHLVRRRGQEARLRCSPMKGHSHVYWYRQLPEEGLKFMVYLQKENIIDESGMPKERFSAEFPKEGPSILRIQQVVRGDSAAYFCASSPGQKNIQYFGAGTRLSVL.

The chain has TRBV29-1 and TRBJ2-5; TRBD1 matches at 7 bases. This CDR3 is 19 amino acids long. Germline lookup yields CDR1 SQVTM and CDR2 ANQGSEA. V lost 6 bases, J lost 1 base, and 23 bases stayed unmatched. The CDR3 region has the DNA TGCAGCGTATGGGACAGCCTTCCTCGCTACCCTAGGGCCCAAGAGACCCAGTACTTC. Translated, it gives CSVWDSLPRYPRAQETQYF.

The CDR3 protein is CASSLGAGLGYEQYF. The DNA of the CDR3 is TGTGCCAGCAGCCTTGGGGCCGGACTAGGATACGAGCAGTACTTC. The chain links TRBV25-1 to TRBJ2-7; the match to TRBD2 covers 7 bases. In germline, CDR1 is MGHDK, CDR2 SYGVNS. With V trimmed by 6 bases and J by 4 bases, 12 bases remained unmatched. This CDR3 has 15 amino acids.

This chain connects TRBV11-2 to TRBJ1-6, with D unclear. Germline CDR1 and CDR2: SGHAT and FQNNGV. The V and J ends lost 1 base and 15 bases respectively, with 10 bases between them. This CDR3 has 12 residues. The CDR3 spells CASSLAQNVLHF. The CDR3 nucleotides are TGTGCCAGCAGCTTAGCACAGAATGTCCTCCACTTT.

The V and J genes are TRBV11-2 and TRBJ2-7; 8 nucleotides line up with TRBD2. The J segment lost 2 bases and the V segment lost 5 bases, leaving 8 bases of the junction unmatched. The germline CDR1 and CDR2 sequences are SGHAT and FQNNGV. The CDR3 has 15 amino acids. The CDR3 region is CASSRAVGGAYEQYF. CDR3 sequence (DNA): TGTGCCAGCAGCCGGGCGGTCGGGGGGGCCTACGAGCAGTACTTC.

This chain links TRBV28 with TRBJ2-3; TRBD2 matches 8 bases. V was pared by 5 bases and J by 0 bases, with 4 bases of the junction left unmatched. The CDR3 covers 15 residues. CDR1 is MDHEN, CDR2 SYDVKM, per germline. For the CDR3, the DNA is TGTGCCAGCAGTGACGGGGGGGCGAGCACAGATACGCAGTATTTT. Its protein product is CASSDGGASTDTQYF. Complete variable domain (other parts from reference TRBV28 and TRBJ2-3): DVKVTQSSRYLVKRTGEKVFLECVQDMDHENMFWYRQDPGLGLRLIYFSYDVKMKEKGDIPEGYSVSREKKERFSLILESASTNQTSMYLCASSDGGASTDTQYFGPGTRLTVL.

This CDR3 reads CASSQGSGAGGYTF. CDR3 nucleotides: TGCGCCAGCAGCCAAGGGTCAGGGGCCGGTGGCTACACCTTC. The chain employs TRBV4-1 and TRBJ1-2; D possibly corresponds to TRBD1 (6 bases). The CDR3 is 14 amino acids. Deletions cut 1 base from V and 7 bases from J, with 13 bases between. CDR1 MGHRA and CDR2 YSYEKL come from the germline V gene.

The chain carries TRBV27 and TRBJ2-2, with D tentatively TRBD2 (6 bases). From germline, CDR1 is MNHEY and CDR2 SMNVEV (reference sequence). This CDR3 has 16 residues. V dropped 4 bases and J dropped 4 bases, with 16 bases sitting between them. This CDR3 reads CASSWGEIRGTGELFF. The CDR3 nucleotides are TGTGCCAGCAGTTGGGGGGAAATAAGGGGCACCGGGGAGCTGTTTTTT.

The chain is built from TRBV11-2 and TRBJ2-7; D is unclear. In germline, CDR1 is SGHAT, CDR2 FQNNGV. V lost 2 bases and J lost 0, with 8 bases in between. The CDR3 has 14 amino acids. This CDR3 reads CASSLLGPSYEQYF. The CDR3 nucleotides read TGTGCCAGCAGCTTACTTGGGCCCTCCTACGAGCAGTACTTC.

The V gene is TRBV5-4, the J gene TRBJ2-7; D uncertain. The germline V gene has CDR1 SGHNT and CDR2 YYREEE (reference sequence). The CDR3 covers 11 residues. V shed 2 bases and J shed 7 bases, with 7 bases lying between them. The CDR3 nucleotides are TGTGCCAGCAGCTTCGCAGGAGAGCAGTACTTC. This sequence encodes CASSFAGEQYF.

The CDR3 sequence is CASRRQGFDEQFF. The DNA for the CDR3 is TGTGCCAGCCGAAGACAGGGTTTTGATGAGCAGTTCTTC. J is TRBJ2-1 and V is TRBV11-3, with 7 bases fitting TRBD1. Germline CDR1 reads SGHNT; CDR2 reads YENEEA. After removal of 8 bases from V and 8 bases from J, the junction contained 9 bases not matched to a gene. The CDR3 covers 13 residues.

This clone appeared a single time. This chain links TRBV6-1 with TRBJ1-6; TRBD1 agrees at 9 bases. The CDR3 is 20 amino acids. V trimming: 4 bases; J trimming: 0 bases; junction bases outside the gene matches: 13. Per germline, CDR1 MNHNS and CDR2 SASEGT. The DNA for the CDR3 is TGTGCCAGCAGTGCGAATCTACAGGGGGCATTAGGCTCCTATAATTCACCCCTCCACTTT. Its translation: CASSANLQGALGSYNSPLHF.

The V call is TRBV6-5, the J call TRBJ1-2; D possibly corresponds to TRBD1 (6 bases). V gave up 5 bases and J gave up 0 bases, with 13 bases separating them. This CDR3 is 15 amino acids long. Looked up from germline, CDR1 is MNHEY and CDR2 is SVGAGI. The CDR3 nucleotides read TGTGCCAGCAGTGTCGTAGGGGGGGCTAACTATGGCTACACCTTC. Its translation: CASSVVGGANYGYTF.